These 22 T cell receptor beta chains were all obtained from the same sample, sequenced in a study of T cell responses to AZD1222 COVID-19 vaccine listed by TCRdb under 2021. Library preparation used the immunoSEQ multiplex PCR assay. In TCRdb, the immuneACCESS table is reduced to in-frame sequences with V and J assigned. These tables do not hold every clone; where another copy was compared, an unresolved V gene accounts for under half, and the others remain unexplained. Within this sample are approximately 80,000 clones, with 88% of them counted one time only. The ten largest clonotypes hold about 5% of the sample. The sample's time point label, decoded: baseline before first vaccination. The treatment or condition label of this sample denotes: meningococcal conjugate vaccine given as trial control. Source: peripheral blood, taken on day 0 of MenACWY control vaccination. These receptors were collected from an adult in good health.

V is TRBV24-1 and J is TRBJ1-5, with D possibly matching TRBD1 (6 bases). CDR1 is KGHDR and CDR2 is SFDVKD in the germline V gene. V lost 3 bases and J lost 4, with 15 bases in between. This CDR3 region has 16 residues. The CDR3: CATSDPGGGENQPQHF. As DNA, the CDR3 is TGTGCCACCAGTGATCCCGGAGGGGGTGAAAATCAGCCCCAGCATTTT.

The chain recombines TRBV2 with TRBJ1-2; D is unresolved. There are 14 residues in the CDR3. Trimming took off 3 bases at V and 4 bases at J, with 12 bases between the two ends. Germline CDR1 and CDR2: SNHLY and FYNNEI. The CDR3 sequence: CASSDPRPLYGYTF. The CDR3 DNA sequence: TGTGCCAGCAGTGACCCCAGGCCCCTCTATGGCTACACCTTC. Full variable domain (rest looked up from reference TRBV2 and TRBJ1-2): EPEVTQTPSHQVTQMGQEVILRCVPISNHLYFYWYRQILGQKVEFLVSFYNNEISEKSEIFDDQFSVERPDGSNFTLKIRSTKLEDSAMYFCASSDPRPLYGYTFGSGTRLTVV.

This clone appeared once. The V gene is TRBV5-4, the J gene TRBJ2-7; tentative D call: TRBD1 (6 bases). The V end was cut by 4 bases, the J end by 7 bases, with 15 bases between. The CDR3 covers 13 residues. Looked up from germline, CDR1 is SGHNT and CDR2 is YYREEE (reference sequence). The CDR3 here is CASSLGTSQEQYF. In DNA, the CDR3 is TGTGCCAGCAGCCTGGGGACATCCCAGGAGCAGTACTTC.

The chain couples TRBV2 to TRBJ1-5; D is unresolved. Looked up from germline, CDR1 is SNHLY and CDR2 is FYNNEI. V lost 10 bases to trimming and J lost 0 bases, with 13 bases between them. The CDR3 length is 14 residues. Here the CDR3 reads CATKDGYSNQPQHF. The CDR3 coding sequence is TGTGCCACCAAAGACGGGTATAGCAATCAGCCCCAGCATTTT.

The chain recombines TRBV11-3 with TRBJ2-5; tentatively, D is TRBD1 (5 bases). The germline CDR1 and CDR2 sequences are SGHNT and YENEEA. The CDR3 sequence is 16 residues long. Trimming removed 1 base from V and 5 bases from J, with 17 bases in between. CDR3 DNA sequence: TGTGCCAGCAGCTTAGTAGCAGGGAAGGCCTCGGAGACCCAGTACTTC. It encodes CASSLVAGKASETQYF. The complete variable domain, with remaining parts taken from reference TRBV11-3 and TRBJ2-5, reads EAGVVQSPRYKIIEKKQPVAFWCNPISGHNTLYWYLQNLGQGPELLIRYENEEAVDDSQLPKDRFSAERLKGVDSTLKIQPAELGDSAVYLCASSLVAGKASETQYFGPGTRLLVL.

This clone was counted between two and nine times. CDR3 region: CASSVTGAGSYEQYF. In nucleotides, the CDR3 is TGTGCCAGTAGTGTTACAGGGGCGGGCTCCTACGAGCAGTACTTC. V gene TRBV19 combines with J gene TRBJ2-7; the match to TRBD1 covers 7 bases. There are 15 residues in the CDR3. V gave up 5 bases and J gave up 0 bases; unmatched junction bases: 7. The germline V gene has CDR1 LNHDA and CDR2 SQIVND (reference sequence). The whole variable domain, filled in from reference TRBV19 and TRBJ2-7, reads DGGITQSPKYLFRKEGQNVTLSCEQNLNHDAMYWYRQDPGQGLRLIYYSQIVNDFQKGDIAEGYSVSREKKESFPLTVTSAQKNPTAFYLCASSVTGAGSYEQYFGPGTRLTVT.

The chain has TRBV18 and TRBJ2-5, with TRBD1 identical over 7 bases. Per germline, CDR1 KGHSH and CDR2 LQKENI. The ends lost 3 bases at V and 4 bases at J; junction bases unmatched: 5. The CDR3 covers 14 residues. The CDR3 coding sequence is TGTGCCAGCTCACCGCAACAGGGGAGAGAGACCCAGTACTTC. Amino acids: CASSPQQGRETQYF.

This clone was recorded once. The chain couples TRBV5-1 to TRBJ2-7, with D possibly called TRBD1 or TRBD2 (6 bases each). Trimming stripped 2 bases from V and 2 bases from J, with 14 bases between. Germline V gene lookup returns CDR1 SGHRS and CDR2 YFSETQ. The CDR3 sequence is 15 residues long. The CDR3 spells CASSLYGGPAYEQYF. CDR3 coding DNA: TGCGCCAGCAGCTTATATGGGGGGCCCGCCTACGAGCAGTACTTC. The whole variable domain, remainder taken from reference TRBV5-1 and TRBJ2-7, is KAGVTQTPRYLIKTRGQQVTLSCSPISGHRSVSWYQQTPGQGLQFLFEYFSETQRNKGNFPGRFSGRQFSNSRSEMNVSTLELGDSALYLCASSLYGGPAYEQYFGPGTRLTVT.

This clone was picked up one time. The genes are TRBV6-1 and TRBJ1-5; D is ambiguous. Trimming removed 1 base at V and 7 bases at J, with 14 bases between. The CDR3 is made up of 15 amino acids. Germline CDR1 MNHNS, CDR2 SASEGT. Here the CDR3 reads CASSEGSGFNQPQHF. CDR3 nucleotide sequence: TGTGCCAGCAGTGAAGGATCGGGGTTTAACCAGCCCCAGCATTTT.

Here the CDR3 reads CASSLFAAGETQYF. The CDR3 nucleotides read TGTGCCAGCAGCTTGTTTGCGGCGGGGGAGACCCAGTACTTC. The chain uses TRBV5-8 and TRBJ2-5; TRBD2 is a possible D gene (6 bases). CDR1 SGHTS and CDR2 YDEGEE come from the germline V gene. Trimming took 1 base from V and 5 from J, leaving 12 bases between them. This CDR3 has 14 amino acids. The complete variable domain, with remaining parts taken from reference TRBV5-8 and TRBJ2-5, reads EAGVTQSPTHLIKTRGQQATLRCSPISGHTSVYWYQQALGLGLQFLLWYDEGEERNRGNFPPRFSGRQFPNYSSELNVNALELEDSALYLCASSLFAAGETQYFGPGTRLLVL.

The chain links TRBV2 to TRBJ2-3; 10 positions agree with TRBD1. The V gene's germline CDR1 is SNHLY and CDR2 FYNNEI. The CDR3 contains 19 residues. Germline trimming cut 0 bases from V and 7 bases from J; bases unmatched to any gene: 16. CDR3 sequence reads: CASSEALGIGTGVMYTQYF. The CDR3 DNA sequence: TGTGCCAGCAGTGAAGCGCTCGGAATTGGGACAGGGGTTATGTATACGCAGTATTTT.

The chain carries TRBV27 and TRBJ1-4; D remains unclear. This CDR3 is 13 amino acids long. V lost 5 bases and J lost 6, with 10 bases in between. CDR1 and CDR2 from the germline V gene are MNHEY and SMNVEV (reference sequence). The CDR3, as DNA: TGTGCCAGCAGTGCCTCCGGGTATGAAAAACTGTTTTTT. Protein sequence: CASSASGYEKLFF.

The chain carries TRBV27 and TRBJ1-1; D possibly corresponds to TRBD1 (5 bases). With 3 bases removed from V and 0 bases from J, the gap between germline ends came to 8 bases. Germline V gene sequence: CDR1 MNHEY, CDR2 SMNVEV (reference sequence). The CDR3 is 14 residues long. The CDR3, as DNA: TGTGCCAGCAGTTTGTCAGGGATGAACACTGAAGCTTTCTTT. Its translation is CASSLSGMNTEAFF.

The rearrangement links TRBV4-3 to TRBJ1-2; D might be TRBD1 (6 bases). The germline V gene has CDR1 LGHNA and CDR2 YSLEER. V lost 1 base and J 7 bases, leaving 16 bases between the germline ends. This CDR3 comprises 15 residues. Here the CDR3 reads CASSQGDGGARGYTF. DNA of the CDR3: TGCGCCAGCAGCCAAGGGGACGGGGGGGCACGTGGCTACACCTTC.

The chain couples TRBV11-2 to TRBJ2-7; TRBD1 aligns across 11 bases. The CDR3 totals 17 residues. The germline V gene encodes CDR1 SGHAT and CDR2 FQNNGV. V dropped 3 bases and J dropped 3; count of bases not matched to a gene: 10. The CDR3 spells CASSFTGTGGLVYEQYF. As DNA, the CDR3 is TGTGCCAGCAGCTTTACCGGGACAGGGGGATTGGTCTACGAGCAGTACTTC.

This clone was found once. In nucleotides, the CDR3 is TGTGCCAGCAGCTTCGTTAAGGGTACCTACGAGCAGTACTTC. It translates to CASSFVKGTYEQYF. The genes are TRBV7-9 and TRBJ2-7; D unclear. CDR3 length: 14 amino acids. The V gene lost 3 bases and the J gene lost 2 bases, with 11 bases spanning the gap. Germline V gene lookup returns CDR1 SEHNR and CDR2 FQNEAQ (reference sequence).

The count of this clone is one. DNA for the CDR3: TGCGCCAGCAGTCATAGGCATAGCGGGGGGATGAGGAGCACAGATACGCAGTATTTT. Amino acid sequence: CASSHRHSGGMRSTDTQYF. This chain joins TRBV23-1 and TRBJ2-3, with 10 bases aligning to TRBD2. TRBV23-1 is reported as an ORF; its role is uncertain. The ends lost 3 bases at V and 0 bases at J; junction bases unmatched: 12. The CDR3 consists of 19 residues.

This chain uses TRBV19 with TRBJ1-2; maybe TRBD1 (5 bases). This CDR3 comprises 14 residues. In germline, CDR1 is LNHDA, CDR2 SQIVND (reference sequence). V gave up 0 bases and J gave up 3 bases, with 8 bases separating them. DNA for the CDR3: TGTGCCAGTAGTATAGAGACAGACTACTATGGCTACACCTTC. Encoded protein: CASSIETDYYGYTF. Looking up the rest from reference TRBV19 and TRBJ1-2 gives the full variable domain: DGGITQSPKYLFRKEGQNVTLSCEQNLNHDAMYWYRQDPGQGLRLIYYSQIVNDFQKGDIAEGYSVSREKKESFPLTVTSAQKNPTAFYLCASSIETDYYGYTFGSGTRLTVV.

The CDR3 reads CASSPTGGDLSSGNTIYF. Written as DNA, the CDR3 is TGTGCCAGCAGCCCAACGGGGGGGGACCTGAGCTCTGGAAACACCATATATTTT. This chain connects TRBV21-1 to TRBJ1-3. TRBV21-1 is an annotated pseudogene. The CDR3 loop spans 18 amino acids.

The chain joins TRBV10-3 to TRBJ1-5; D possibly corresponds to TRBD1 (6 bases). From germline, CDR1 is ENHRY and CDR2 SYGVKD. Trimming cost V 3 bases and J 0 bases, with 9 bases left between them. This CDR3 is 15 amino acids long. CDR3 in amino acids: CAISEQGNSNQPQHF. The CDR3 nucleotides are TGTGCCATCAGTGAACAGGGCAATAGCAATCAGCCCCAGCATTTT.

This clone was observed a handful of times. The rearrangement joins TRBV11-3 to TRBJ2-1; TRBD2 agrees at 7 bases. The V segment lost 5 bases and the J segment 3 bases; nucleotides outside the gene matches: 7. CDR1 is SGHNT and CDR2 is YENEEA in the germline V gene. CDR3 length equals 15 residues. The CDR3, as DNA: TGTGCCAGCAGCCCCCCGGGGGGATTCTACAATGAGCAGTTCTTC. Translating it yields CASSPPGGFYNEQFF.

This clone was seen only once. V usage is TRBV5-6 and J usage is TRBJ1-4; D is perhaps TRBD1 (6 bases). CDR1 SGHDT and CDR2 YYEEEE come from the germline V gene. The length of the CDR3 is 13 residues. The germline V and J ends were trimmed by 3 bases and 8 bases, with 11 bases remaining between them. As DNA, the CDR3 is TGTGCCAGCAGCTGGGACAATGGGGAAAAACTGTTTTTT. It encodes CASSWDNGEKLFF.